This T cell receptor (beta chain) was recovered during a study of cytomegalovirus exposure and HLA in healthy donors. Across the whole study: Earlier, some 200 million T cells were analyzed, and 90 million to 140 million unique TCR beta sequences were found among them.

Germline V gene lookup returns CDR1 SNHLY and CDR2 FYNNEI. V lost 8 bases, J lost 2 bases, and 10 bases lay in between. This CDR3 contains 12 residues. Amplification used 60 Vbeta primers and 13 Jbeta primers. Method: immunoSEQ multiplex PCR; TCRdb's copy keeps in-frame clones and lacks some. Of about 110,000 clones listed, 15% were seen once; the top ten hold 1.9%. Donors counted as nominally healthy when sampled, yet unrecorded immune exposures were likely. The sample taken for sequencing was PBMCs. V is TRBV2 and J is TRBJ2-7; D uncertain. This receptor was obtained from a woman aged 18-29 years in good health and CMV-seronegative. CDR3 DNA: TGTGCCAGCGTCCGTTCCCCCTACGAGCAGTACTTC. Translating gives CASVRSPYEQYF.